This paragraph reports one T cell receptor beta chain. Per germline, CDR1 MNHEY and CDR2 SVGAGI. The CDR3 runs 13 residues. Trimming stripped 1 base from V and 6 bases from J, with 10 bases between. This table comes from immunoSEQ multiplex PCR, and its TCRdb copy is limited to in-frame clones, with some not included. The table lists more than 95,000 clones, roughly four fifths of them singletons. The entry originates in a study of blood T cell repertoires in COVID-19. The sequenced sample consisted of peripheral blood. The chain employs TRBV6-5 and TRBJ2-7; D remains unclear. This receptor was identified in a man aged 60 to 69 with acute or convalescent COVID-19. The CDR3 is CASSYLARGEQYF. CDR3 bases: TGTGCCAGCAGTTACTTGGCACGCGGCGAGCAGTACTTC.